Listed below are T cell receptor beta chains from one sample, sequenced in a study of blood T cells in healthy people across ages. MiXCR, applied by TCRdb to the 5' RACE reads, yields one record per CDR3 protein. The repertoire holds hundreds of thousands of distinct CDR3 sequences, approximately 49% seen once, with roughly 34% in the top ten. Sequencing was carried out using blood. These receptor sequences come from a woman aged 55-69 years in good health. Both conserved end residues are part of each CDR3. D genes are given only for firm matches. Some rows have no size entry. The others give once, few or many, or a class for an expanded clone.

clone_size j_call v_call d_call cdr3_nt cdr3_aa
- TRBJ2-1 TRBV14 - TGTGCCAGCAGCTCAACGGCCGTGGTTCCGGATTACAATGAGCAGTTCTTC CASSSTAVVPDYNEQFF
once TRBJ2-6 TRBV9 - TGTGCCAGCAGCGCACCCGACGGGGCCAACGTCCTGACTTTC CASSAPDGANVLTF
- TRBJ1-1 TRBV9 TRBD1 TGTGCCAGCAGCCCCGGGGACAGGGCTGACACTGAAGCTTTCTTT CASSPGDRADTEAFF
- TRBJ2-7 TRBV6-6 - TGTGCCAGCAGTCCCCCGGGACGGCTCTCCGAGCAGTACTTC CASSPPGRLSEQYF
- TRBJ2-5 TRBV4-2 - TGTGCCAGCAGCCAAGATGGGCAGGGGAAAGGGACCCAGTACTTC CASSQDGQGKGTQYF
few TRBJ2-5 TRBV7-2 TRBD2 TGTGCCAGCAACGTAGCGGGAGGCCTGGGTGAAACCCAGTACTTC CASNVAGGLGETQYF
once TRBJ1-1 TRBV13 - TGTGCCAGCAGCTCGTCGAGAAGCGGGCGGGACACTGAAGCTTTCTTT CASSSSRSGRDTEAFF
- TRBJ2-1 TRBV7-2 TRBD2 TGTGCCAGCAGCAACCGGGGGGAGACCCAGTTCTTC CASSNRGETQFF
few TRBJ2-5 TRBV7-9 - TGTGCCAGCAGCTTAGCGCTGGGGGAGACCCAGTACTTC CASSLALGETQYF
- TRBJ2-7 TRBV20-1 TRBD1 TGCAGTGCTAGGCTGGACAGGGCAAGGTTCGGCGAGCAGTACTTC CSARLDRARFGEQYF
- TRBJ2-1 TRBV14 TRBD2 TGTGCCAGCAGCCCACTAGCGGGAGCCCACAATGAGCAGTTCTTC CASSPLAGAHNEQFF
- TRBJ2-7 TRBV28 TRBD1 TGTGCCAGCGTGCCGGGACAGGGGTTTTACGAGCAGTACTTC CASVPGQGFYEQYF
- TRBJ2-5 TRBV4-2 TRBD2 TGTGCCAGCAGCCAAGTTATAACTAGCGGGCAAGAGACCCAGTACTTC CASSQVITSGQETQYF
- TRBJ2-3 TRBV7-2 TRBD2 TGTGCCAGCAGCACTCTAGCGGGAGCAGATACGCAGTATTTT CASSTLAGADTQYF
few TRBJ2-5 TRBV6-5 - TGTGCCAGCAGAGTTAGCGGAACCGGGGAGCAGTACTTC CASRVSGTGEQYF
- TRBJ2-5 TRBV4-1 - TGCGCCAGCAGCCAACCGGGACCACAAGAGACCCAGTACTTC CASSQPGPQETQYF
- TRBJ2-7 TRBV20-1 - TGCAGTGCTAATTCACGTGGACTCGCCTCCACCTACGAGCAGTACTTC CSANSRGLASTYEQYF
- TRBJ2-3 TRBV9 TRBD2 TGTGCCAGCAGCCCGGGGAGTAGCGGGAGTACAGATACGCAGTATTTT CASSPGSSGSTDTQYF
few TRBJ2-3 TRBV7-9 TRBD2 TGTGCCAGCAGCTCGGCGGGGGGTTCGGATACGCAGTATTTT CASSSAGGSDTQYF
few TRBJ2-7 TRBV20-1 TRBD2 TGCAGTGCCCCACCCCCGACTAGCTCCTCCCACGAGCAGTACTTC CSAPPPTSSSHEQYF
- TRBJ2-1 TRBV7-2 TRBD2 TGTGCCAGCAGCCCGGGACTATCGATGCTCTACAATGAGCAGTTCTTC CASSPGLSMLYNEQFF
- TRBJ2-7 TRBV6-5 - TGTGCCAGCAGTCCGTGGGGTTTTGGGCCATACGAGCAGTACTTC CASSPWGFGPYEQYF
- TRBJ2-1 TRBV7-6 TRBD2 TGTGCCAGCAGCTTACAGGGTAGCGGGAGCCTGGGAGAGCAGTTCTTC CASSLQGSGSLGEQFF
- TRBJ2-1 TRBV5-1 - TGCGCCAGCAGTTATGGGGCTAGCCTTTACAATGAGCAGTTCTTC CASSYGASLYNEQFF
many TRBJ2-7 TRBV25-1 - TGTGCCAGCGGCTCCTCCTACGAGCAGTACTTC CASGSSYEQYF
- TRBJ2-1 TRBV7-3 - TGTGCCAGCAGCTCGGACCCGGGCTACAATGAGCAGTTCTTC CASSSDPGYNEQFF
few TRBJ2-7 TRBV7-2 - TGTGCCAGCAGCTTAGGGACCGCTAGCTCCTACGAGCAGTACTTC CASSLGTASSYEQYF
- TRBJ2-3 TRBV20-1 TRBD2 TGCAGTGCTAGAGATAATGTCGGGACTAGCGGGCGCACAGATACGCAGTATTTT CSARDNVGTSGRTDTQYF
- TRBJ2-7 TRBV28 TRBD2 TGTGCCAGCGATCTAGCGGGAGCATACGAGCAGTACTTC CASDLAGAYEQYF
- TRBJ2-3 TRBV5-1 - TGCGCCAGCAGCTTTTCGACAGTAGCTTTAGATACGCAGTATTTT CASSFSTVALDTQYF
- TRBJ2-1 TRBV10-3 TRBD2 TGTGCCATCAGTGGATTCCCTGTTGGACTAGCGGGAGGGCCAGGCAAAATGTACAATGAGCAGTTCTTC CAISGFPVGLAGGPGKMYNEQFF
few TRBJ2-7 TRBV20-1 TRBD2 TGCAGTGCTGTCCCCCGGACTAGCGGGACCCGTGGGTACGAGCAGTACTTC CSAVPRTSGTRGYEQYF
many TRBJ2-5 TRBV29-1 TRBD1 TGCAGCGTTGGACGGGACAGGGGGGAGACCCAGTACTTC CSVGRDRGETQYF
few TRBJ2-2 TRBV29-1 - TGCAGCGTCTTAACAGGGGGGGGGGTCACCGGGGAGCTGTTTTTT CSVLTGGGVTGELFF
- TRBJ1-1 TRBV27 - TGTGCCAGCAGTTTAAGGCTGAAGAACACTGAAGCTTTCTTT CASSLRLKNTEAFF
- TRBJ2-7 TRBV4-3 - TGCGCCAGCAGCCAAGCGGCTAGCAGCTCCGACGAGCAGTACTTC CASSQAASSSDEQYF
few TRBJ2-4 TRBV25-1 - TGTGCCAGCAGTGATGGACGGAACCTTAAAAACATTCAGTACTTC CASSDGRNLKNIQYF
few TRBJ1-2 TRBV29-1 TRBD1 TGCAGCGTTGAAGTAAGGAGGTGGGACAGGGGATATGGCTACACCTTC CSVEVRRWDRGYGYTF
- TRBJ2-2 TRBV6-2/TRBV6-3 TRBD2 TGTGCCAGCAGATCCCTAGCGGGAGGGCCAGGCAGCGGGGAGCTGTTTTTT CASRSLAGGPGSGELFF
- TRBJ2-7 TRBV7-2 - TGTGCCAGCAGCTTATTCTCGGACGAGCAGTACTTC CASSLFSDEQYF
- TRBJ1-1 TRBV29-1 TRBD1 TGCAGCGCCCAGGGGGGTGTTTCTGAAGCTTTCTTT CSAQGGVSEAFF
- TRBJ2-1 TRBV9 TRBD2 TGTGCCAGCAGCGCCCACTATGCGAGACTAGCGACTATGAGCTCCTACAATGAGCAGTTCTTC CASSAHYARLATMSSYNEQFF
- TRBJ1-5 TRBV2 - TGTGCCAGCAGCAGGGGAAGGGGTCAGCCCCAGCATTTT CASSRGRGQPQHF
- TRBJ2-4 TRBV28 - TGTGCCAGCAGTTTCTCGCCCGACAAGGGCCACTTTGAAAACATTCAGTACTTC CASSFSPDKGHFENIQYF